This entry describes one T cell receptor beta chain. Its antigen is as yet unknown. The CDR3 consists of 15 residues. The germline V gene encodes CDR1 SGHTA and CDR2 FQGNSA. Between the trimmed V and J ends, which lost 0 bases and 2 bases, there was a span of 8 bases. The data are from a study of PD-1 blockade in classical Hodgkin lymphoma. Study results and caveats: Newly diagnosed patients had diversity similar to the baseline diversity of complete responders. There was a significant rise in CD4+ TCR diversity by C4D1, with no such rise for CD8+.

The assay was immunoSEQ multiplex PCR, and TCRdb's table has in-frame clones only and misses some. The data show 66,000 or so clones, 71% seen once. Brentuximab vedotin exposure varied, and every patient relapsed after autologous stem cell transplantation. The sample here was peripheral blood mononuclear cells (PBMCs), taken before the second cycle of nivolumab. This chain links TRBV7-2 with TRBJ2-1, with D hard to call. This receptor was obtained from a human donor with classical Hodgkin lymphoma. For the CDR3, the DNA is TGTGCCAGCAGCTTAGCCCGGTTTACCTACAATGAGCAGTTCTTC. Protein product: CASSLARFTYNEQFF. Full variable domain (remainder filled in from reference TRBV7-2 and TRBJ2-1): GAGVSQSPSNKVTEKGKDVELRCDPISGHTALYWYRQSLGQGLEFLIYFQGNSAPDKSGLPSDRFSAERTGGSVSTLTIQRTQQEDSAVYLCASSLARFTYNEQFFGPGTRLTVL.